This TCR beta chain was observed in a study of T cells in localized non-small cell lung cancer. Only in-frame clones appear in the TCRdb table, and some are missing; sequencing was by immunoSEQ multiplex PCR. Of 1,500 to 2,000 clones listed, less than 25% are singletons. V dropped 5 bases and J dropped 3 bases, with 16 bases sitting between them. CDR3 length: 15 residues. The germline CDR1 and CDR2 sequences are SGHVS and FNYEAQ. Material: normal lung tissue next to the tumor, obtained before any cancer treatment. V is TRBV7-6 and J is TRBJ1-2, with D possibly matching TRBD1 (5 bases). This clonotype was obtained from a male donor at least 60 years old with stage III squamous cell lung carcinoma. CDR3 sequence (DNA): TGTGCCAGCAGCCCCCCTAGGGGCACATACTATGGCTACACCTTC. It yields the protein CASSPPRGTYYGYTF.